This T cell receptor beta chain is drawn from a study of cytomegalovirus exposure and HLA in healthy donors. The PCR ran on 60 Vbeta and 13 Jbeta primers. Profiled with immunoSEQ multiplex PCR; TCRdb holds only in-frame clones, not every one. This table has 110,000 or so clones, roughly 15% appearing once. Study findings and constraints: Accurate prediction of HLA-A and HLA-B alleles (for most subjects) was reportedly achieved from TCR beta sequences. In an earlier analysis, in some 500 donors, most V segments appeared productive either ~90% or ~30% of the time.

The ends were cut back, 4 bases at V and 5 bases at J, with 14 bases in the middle. Germline CDR1 MNHNS, CDR2 SASEGT. This CDR3 is 14 amino acids long. Worth noting for this clone: The antigen remains undetermined.

Material: PBMCs. The receptor was derived from a female donor in good health and CMV-seronegative. The V gene is TRBV6-1, the J gene TRBJ1-1; possible D gene TRBD1, 6 bases. This CDR3 is CASSVGGAGTEAFF. DNA of the CDR3: TGTGCCAGCAGTGTGGGGGGGGCCGGTACTGAAGCTTTCTTT.